Presented here are 5 T cell receptor beta chains from one specimen sequenced in a study of T cell responses to AZD1222 COVID-19 vaccine. Generated by immunoSEQ multiplex PCR, the TCRdb table keeps only in-frame clones and is missing some. The table has about 79,000 clones, roughly nine tenths seen once; the top ten hold more than 25%. This sample comprised peripheral blood, obtained 28 days after the second AZD1222 dose. These receptors were obtained from an adult who received the AZD1222 COVID-19 vaccine.

This sequence joins TRBV11-2 and TRBJ1-2; the D is unclear. This CDR3 region has 13 residues. CDR1 is SGHAT, CDR2 FQNNGV, per germline. The V end was cut by 5 bases, the J end by 7 bases, with 14 bases between. CDR3 nucleotides: TGTGCCAGCAGCCGTGGTCGGCCGGGTGGCTACACCTTC. It specifies CASSRGRPGGYTF.

V and J are TRBV28 and TRBJ2-2, with unresolved D. This CDR3 comprises 14 residues. V lost 1 base, J lost 0 bases, and 3 bases lay in between. Germline V gene sequence: CDR1 MDHEN, CDR2 SYDVKM. The CDR3 is CASSLSPNTGELFF. The DNA of the CDR3 is TGTGCCAGCAGTTTATCACCGAACACCGGGGAGCTGTTTTTT.

The chain couples TRBV9 to TRBJ2-7; D call uncertain. The V and J ends lost 5 bases and 1 base respectively, with 19 bases between them. The CDR3 totals 16 residues. Germline V gives CDR1 SGDLS, CDR2 YYNGEE. In DNA, the CDR3 is TGTGCCAGCAGGTTCAAAGAACCCCAGGTGTCCTACGAGCAGTACTTC. The encoded protein is CASRFKEPQVSYEQYF.

CDR3 loop: CASSITPNSYEQYF. The CDR3, as DNA: TGTGCCAGTAGTATAACCCCCAACTCCTACGAGCAGTACTTC. The V gene is TRBV19, the J gene TRBJ2-7; D unresolved. The V end was cut by 2 bases, the J end by 0 bases, with 8 bases between. CDR1 LNHDA and CDR2 SQIVND come from the germline V gene (reference sequence). The CDR3 spans 14 residues.

The V gene is TRBV18, the J gene TRBJ2-1; either TRBD1 or TRBD2 may fit D (6 bases each). The V and J ends lost 4 bases and 7 bases respectively, with 8 bases between them. Looked up from germline, CDR1 is KGHSH and CDR2 is LQKENI. The CDR3 covers 12 residues. CDR3 amino acids: CASSQGGNEQFF. CDR3 coding DNA: TGTGCCAGCTCACAAGGGGGGAATGAGCAGTTCTTC.